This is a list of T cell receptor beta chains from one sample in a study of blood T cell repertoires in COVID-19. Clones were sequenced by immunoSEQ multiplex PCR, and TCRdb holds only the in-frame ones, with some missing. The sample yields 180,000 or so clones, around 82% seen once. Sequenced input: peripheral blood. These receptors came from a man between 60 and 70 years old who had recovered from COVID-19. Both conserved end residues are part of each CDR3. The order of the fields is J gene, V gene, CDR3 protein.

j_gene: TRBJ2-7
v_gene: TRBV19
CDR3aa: CASSRQYEQYF

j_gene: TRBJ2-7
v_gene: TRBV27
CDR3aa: CASSLGRRAGLYEQYF

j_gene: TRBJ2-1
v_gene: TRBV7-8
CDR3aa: CASSSRPGGSSYNEQFF

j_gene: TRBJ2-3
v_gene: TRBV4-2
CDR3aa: CASSQDKPDTQYF

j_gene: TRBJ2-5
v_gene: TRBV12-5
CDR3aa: CASGLVPLTAQETQYF

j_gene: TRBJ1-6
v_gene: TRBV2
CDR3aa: CASHRESYNSPLHF

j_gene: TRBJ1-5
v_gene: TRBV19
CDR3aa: CASSMRQGISSNQPQHF

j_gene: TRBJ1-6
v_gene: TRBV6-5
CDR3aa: CASRYQNSPLHF

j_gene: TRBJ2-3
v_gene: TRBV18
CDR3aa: CASSPLAGGADTQYF

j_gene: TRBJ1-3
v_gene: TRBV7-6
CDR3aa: CASSLSTGLSGNTIYF

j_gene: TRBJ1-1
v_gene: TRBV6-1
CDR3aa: CASSEREGRELF

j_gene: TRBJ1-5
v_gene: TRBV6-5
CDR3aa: CASTPDGGGNQPQHF

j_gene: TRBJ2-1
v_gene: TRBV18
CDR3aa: CASSPRSGTMTHEQFF

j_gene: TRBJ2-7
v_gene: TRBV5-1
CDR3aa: CASSPSTRYEQYF

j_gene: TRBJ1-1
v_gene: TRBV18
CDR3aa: CASSPGQGRTEAFF

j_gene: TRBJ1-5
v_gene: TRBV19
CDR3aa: CASSIDSGNQPQHF

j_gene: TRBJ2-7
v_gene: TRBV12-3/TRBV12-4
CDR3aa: CASYSTGTYEQYF

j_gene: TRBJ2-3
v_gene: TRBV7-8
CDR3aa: CASSRKPGLAGVTDTQYF

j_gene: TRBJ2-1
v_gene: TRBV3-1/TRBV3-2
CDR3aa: CASSQDRGYNEQFF

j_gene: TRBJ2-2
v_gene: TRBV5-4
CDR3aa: CASSVRERTGELFF

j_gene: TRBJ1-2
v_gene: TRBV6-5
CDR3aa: CASRPGRQDYGYTF

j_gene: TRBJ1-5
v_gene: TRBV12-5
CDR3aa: CASGLGQAKNQPQHF

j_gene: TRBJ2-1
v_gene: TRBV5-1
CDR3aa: CASRASITGNEQFF

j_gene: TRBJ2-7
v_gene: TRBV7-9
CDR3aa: CASSFLSLANDEQYF

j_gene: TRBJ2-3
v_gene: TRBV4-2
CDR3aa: CASSQDLSSGGVEAPTDTQYF

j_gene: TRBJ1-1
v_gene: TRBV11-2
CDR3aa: CASTQPSQGRTEAFF

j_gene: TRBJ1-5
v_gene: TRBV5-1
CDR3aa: CASSLEGGNQPQHF

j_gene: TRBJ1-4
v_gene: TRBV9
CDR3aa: CASAGRDNEKLFF

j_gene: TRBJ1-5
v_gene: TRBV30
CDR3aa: CAWSLGLDQPQHF

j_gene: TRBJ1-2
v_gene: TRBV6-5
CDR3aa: CASSYSGQTYYYGYTF

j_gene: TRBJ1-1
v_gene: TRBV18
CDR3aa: CASSPPVGLLNTEAFF

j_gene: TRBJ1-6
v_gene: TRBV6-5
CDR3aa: CASSARKGQALHF

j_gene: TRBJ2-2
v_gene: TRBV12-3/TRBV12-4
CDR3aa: CASSRKGMLFF

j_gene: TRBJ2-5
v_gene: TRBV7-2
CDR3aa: CASSLSGSTEETQYF

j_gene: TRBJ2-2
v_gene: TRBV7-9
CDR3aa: CASRKAGGLNTGELFF

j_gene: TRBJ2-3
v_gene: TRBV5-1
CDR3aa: CASSFGGAYGTDTQYF

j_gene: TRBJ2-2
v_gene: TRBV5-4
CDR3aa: CASSLGRGQGVNGELFF